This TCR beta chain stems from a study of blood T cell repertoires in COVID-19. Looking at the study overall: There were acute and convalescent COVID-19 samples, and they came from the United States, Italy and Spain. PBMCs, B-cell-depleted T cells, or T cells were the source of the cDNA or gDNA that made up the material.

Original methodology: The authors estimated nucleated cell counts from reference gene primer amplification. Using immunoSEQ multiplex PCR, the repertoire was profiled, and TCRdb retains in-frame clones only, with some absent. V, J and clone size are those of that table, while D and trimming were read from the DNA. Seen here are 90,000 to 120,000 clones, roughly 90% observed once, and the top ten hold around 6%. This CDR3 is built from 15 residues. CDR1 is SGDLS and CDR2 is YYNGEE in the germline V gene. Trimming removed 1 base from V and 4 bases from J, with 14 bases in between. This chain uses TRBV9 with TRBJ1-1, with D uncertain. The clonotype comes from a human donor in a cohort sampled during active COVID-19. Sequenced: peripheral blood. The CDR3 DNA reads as TGTGCCAGCAGCGTAAATCCAGGAGGAGGCACTGAAGCTTTCTTT. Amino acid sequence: CASSVNPGGGTEAFF. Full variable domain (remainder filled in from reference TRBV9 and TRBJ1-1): DSGVTQTPKHLITATGQRVTLRCSPRSGDLSVYWYQQSLDQGLQFLIQYYNGEERAKGNILERFSAQQFPDLHSELNLSSLELGDSALYFCASSVNPGGGTEAFFGQGTRLTVV.